Below are 27 T cell receptor beta chains sequenced from a single sample in a study of T cell responses to AZD1222 COVID-19 vaccine. This table comes from immunoSEQ multiplex PCR, and its TCRdb copy is limited to in-frame clones, with some not included. This table has tens of thousands of clones, approximately 83% appearing once. Source: peripheral blood, taken on day 0 of AZD1222 vaccination. The receptors originated from an adult in good health.

The chain carries TRBV9 and TRBJ1-2; D gene uncertain. CDR3 length: 16 amino acids. The germline gives CDR1 SGDLS, CDR2 YYNGEE. V was trimmed by 3 bases and J by 3 bases, leaving 18 bases between them. The CDR3 loop reads CASSANERAGDYGYTF. The CDR3 nucleotides read TGTGCCAGCAGCGCTAACGAAAGGGCTGGTGACTATGGCTACACCTTC.

The chain links TRBV7-3 to TRBJ2-3; 8 bases match TRBD1. Germline lookup yields CDR1 SGHTA and CDR2 FQGTGA. This CDR3 contains 15 residues. Losses at the gene ends were 5 bases for V and 1 base for J; bases not matched to a gene: 5. The CDR3 DNA reads TGTGCCAGCAGCGAAGGACAGGGCGGCACAGATACGCAGTATTTT. This encodes CASSEGQGGTDTQYF.

The chain couples TRBV5-5 to TRBJ1-4, with no clear D. The CDR3 covers 14 residues. Germline V gives CDR1 SGHKS, CDR2 YYEKEE (reference sequence). The V end lost 6 bases, the J end lost 0 bases, and 9 bases lay between the germline ends. CDR3 residues: CASTHAATNEKLFF. The DNA for the CDR3 is TGTGCCAGCACCCACGCCGCAACTAATGAAAAACTGTTTTTT.

About this clone: The same CDR3 can be traced to other DNA sequences in this sample. The V and J genes are TRBV3-1 (or the pseudogene TRBV3-2) and TRBJ2-5; 11 positions match TRBD2. The germline gives CDR1 LGHDT, CDR2 YNNKEL (reference sequence). After removal of 3 bases from V and 2 bases from J, the junction contained 5 bases not matched to a gene. The CDR3 is 16 amino acids. The CDR3 region has the DNA TGTGCCAGCAGCCAGGGCACTAGCGGGGGACAAGAGACCCAGTACTTC. Translated, it gives CASSQGTSGGQETQYF.

V gene TRBV5-1 combines with J gene TRBJ1-2, with a tentative D call TRBD1 (5 bases). The V gene's germline CDR1 is SGHRS and CDR2 YFSETQ. The V end lost 4 bases, the J end lost 8 bases, and 21 bases lay between the germline ends. The CDR3 loop spans 15 amino acids. The CDR3 DNA follows: TGCGCCAGCAGCGAATCCGGAGGATTGGGACGGGGCTACACCTTC. It is translated as CASSESGGLGRGYTF.

The chain combines TRBV16 with TRBJ2-2; TRBD1 matches 10 bases. The V gene end was trimmed by 0 bases and the J gene end by 4 bases; junction bases not matched to a gene: 5. The CDR3 is made up of 17 amino acids. The V gene's germline CDR1 is KGHSY and CDR2 FQNENV. DNA for the CDR3: TGTGCCAGCAGCCAATCGACAGGGGGCGCGAGCACCGGGGAGCTGTTTTTT. Its translation: CASSQSTGGASTGELFF.

The chain uses TRBV18 and TRBJ1-4; D not certain. The CDR3 runs to 13 residues. Germline V gene lookup returns CDR1 KGHSH and CDR2 LQKENI. V was shortened by 4 bases and J by 8 bases, with 11 bases between the two germline ends. The CDR3 spells CASSRIPSEKLFF. The CDR3 bases are TGTGCCAGCTCACGTATTCCGAGCGAAAAACTGTTTTTT.

The genes are TRBV27 and TRBJ2-3; D gene ambiguous. CDR1 is MNHEY and CDR2 is SMNVEV in the germline V gene (reference sequence). V was clipped by 6 bases and J by 0 bases, with 19 bases between them. The length of the CDR3 is 17 residues. The CDR3 here is CASSLVGTRSSTDTQYF. The CDR3 DNA reads as TGTGCCAGCAGCTTAGTCGGAACACGATCTAGCACAGATACGCAGTATTTT.

This chain connects TRBV11-3 to TRBJ2-1; 7 positions match TRBD1. The CDR3 spans 14 residues. CDR1 is SGHNT and CDR2 is YENEEA in the germline V gene. Losses at the gene ends were 5 bases for V and 3 bases for J; bases not matched to a gene: 4. The DNA for the CDR3 is TGTGCCAGCAGCCCGTGGACAGGCTACAATGAGCAGTTCTTC. This sequence encodes CASSPWTGYNEQFF.

This clone was seen once. The V call is TRBV18, the J call TRBJ2-6; TRBD1 aligns across 7 bases. Germline trimming cut 6 bases from V and 1 base from J; bases unmatched to any gene: 3. This CDR3 spans 15 amino acids. The germline V gene encodes CDR1 KGHSH and CDR2 LQKENI. In DNA form, the CDR3 reads TGTGCCAGCTCGCCGACAGGGTCTGGGGCCAACGTCCTGACTTTC. This encodes CASSPTGSGANVLTF.

The J gene is TRBJ2-5, the V gene TRBV19; D gene ambiguous. CDR1 is LNHDA, CDR2 SQIVND, per germline (reference sequence). The V and J ends lost 6 bases and 2 bases respectively, with 4 bases between them. The CDR3 has 11 amino acids. The CDR3 sequence is CASRGQETQYF. CDR3 bases: TGTGCCAGTAGAGGACAAGAGACCCAGTACTTC.

This clone was found a few times. The CDR3 DNA reads as TGTGCCAGCAGTCTCCGGAATAGGAACACTGAAGCTTTCTTT. Its protein is CASSLRNRNTEAFF. The gene calls are TRBV3-1 (or the pseudogene TRBV3-2) and TRBJ1-1; the D is unclear. V shed 6 bases and J shed 1 base, with 12 bases lying between them. Germline-derived CDR1 and CDR2 are LGHDT and YNNKEL (reference sequence). The CDR3 sequence is 14 residues long.

The chain combines TRBV11-2 with TRBJ2-2, with D tentatively TRBD1 (6 bases). Germline assignment: CDR1 SGHAT and CDR2 FQNNGV. Between the trimmed V and J ends, which lost 6 bases and 3 bases, there was a span of 26 bases. This CDR3 contains 19 residues. The CDR3: CASRGAWTSNPSHTGELFF. The CDR3 coding sequence is TGTGCCAGCAGGGGGGCGTGGACCTCCAATCCATCGCACACCGGGGAGCTGTTTTTT.

This rearrangement joins TRBV5-4 to TRBJ1-2; D uncertain. The CDR3 is 15 amino acids. Looked up from germline, CDR1 is SGHNT and CDR2 is YYREEE (reference sequence). V dropped 4 bases and J dropped 1 base, with 14 bases sitting between them. The CDR3 is CASSRSGLGNYGYTF. CDR3 nucleotides: TGTGCCAGCAGCAGGTCGGGATTGGGTAACTATGGCTACACCTTC.

The chain uses TRBV19 and TRBJ1-4, with TRBD1 identical over 9 bases. The CDR3 extends over 15 amino acids. V trimming: 7 bases; J trimming: 4 bases; junction bases outside the gene matches: 7. Germline assignment: CDR1 LNHDA and CDR2 SQIVND (reference sequence). As DNA, the CDR3 is TGTGCCAGTATGAACAGGGGGCAAGGTAATGAAAAACTGTTTTTT. Translating it yields CASMNRGQGNEKLFF.

The chain recombines TRBV2 with TRBJ2-1; D might be TRBD1 or TRBD2, each matching 5 bases. The germline gives CDR1 SNHLY, CDR2 FYNNEI. This CDR3 spans 15 amino acids. V lost 7 bases and J lost 9, with 22 bases in between. The CDR3 nucleotides read TGTGCCAGCAAGCAACTAGTTTCCCCGGACATTGAGCAGTTCTTC. It encodes CASKQLVSPDIEQFF.

This chain joins TRBV4-1 and TRBJ2-3; 7 bases match TRBD1. V was pared by 6 bases and J by 3 bases, with 3 bases of the junction left unmatched. This CDR3 has 13 amino acids. The V gene's germline CDR1 is MGHRA and CDR2 YSYEKL. The CDR3 bases are TGCGCCAGCAGGGGCAGGGGGACAGATACGCAGTATTTT. Its protein is CASRGRGTDTQYF.

This chain connects TRBV19 to TRBJ2-5; a possible D gene is TRBD2 (5 bases). The ends were cut back, 11 bases at V and 1 base at J, with 17 bases in the middle. The CDR3 spans 14 residues. From germline, CDR1 is LNHDA and CDR2 SQIVND (reference sequence). The CDR3, as DNA: TGTGCCTCGGGGAGAGGTCAACTCCAAGAGACCCAGTACTTC. Translated: CASGRGQLQETQYF.

The chain links TRBV2 to TRBJ1-1, with D possibly being TRBD1 (5 bases). The CDR3 is made up of 15 amino acids. Germline V gives CDR1 SNHLY, CDR2 FYNNEI. Trimming cost V 7 bases and J 5 bases, with 20 bases left between them. The CDR3 DNA is TGTGCCAGCATTCCCGGGCAGGGTGATATTACTGAAGCTTTCTTT. Protein sequence: CASIPGQGDITEAFF. The full variable domain, its missing parts supplied by reference TRBV2 and TRBJ1-1, is EPEVTQTPSHQVTQMGQEVILRCVPISNHLYFYWYRQILGQKVEFLVSFYNNEISEKSEIFDDQFSVERPDGSNFTLKIRSTKLEDSAMYFCASIPGQGDITEAFFGQGTRLTVV.

The rearrangement joins TRBV5-4 to TRBJ1-2; 9 nucleotides match TRBD1. The CDR3 loop spans 14 amino acids. The germline gives CDR1 SGHNT, CDR2 YYREEE (reference sequence). V lost 4 bases to trimming and J lost 6 bases; unmatched junction nucleotides: 7. The CDR3 region has the DNA TGTGCCAGCAGCCGGGACAGGGTGGAGCATGGCTACACCTTC. As protein: CASSRDRVEHGYTF.

V and J are TRBV4-1 and TRBJ1-2, with D possibly being TRBD1 (5 bases). CDR3 length: 15 residues. V lost 0 bases and J lost 0, with 8 bases in between. Germline V gene lookup returns CDR1 MGHRA and CDR2 YSYEKL. As DNA, the CDR3 is TGCGCCAGCAGCCAAGAGGCGACAGCTAACTATGGCTACACCTTC. Translation: CASSQEATANYGYTF.

The chain uses TRBV4-2 and TRBJ1-5; D perhaps matches TRBD1 (6 bases). Germline V CDR1 and CDR2: LGHNA, YNFKEQ. This CDR3 comprises 15 residues. V was cut by 1 base and J by 4 bases, with 11 bases left in between. This chain's CDR3 is CASSQVRGGNQPQHF. Written as DNA, the CDR3 is TGTGCCAGCAGCCAAGTCAGGGGAGGGAATCAGCCCCAGCATTTT.

The rearrangement uses TRBV21-1 and TRBJ2-1; TRBD2 reflects the table's D call only, with no check against the DNA. TRBV21-1 is given as a pseudogene. The CDR3 covers 15 residues. The CDR3 DNA reads TGTGCCAGCAGCAAGACTAGCGGGGGGGCAAATGAGCAGTTCTTC. As protein: CASSKTSGGANEQFF.

The CDR3 sequence: CASSLSRGRFNEQFF. Written as DNA, the CDR3 is TGCGCCAGCAGCTTGAGTCGGGGCCGATTCAATGAGCAGTTCTTC. The chain links TRBV5-1 to TRBJ2-1, with D perhaps assigned TRBD1 or TRBD2 (5 bases each). The CDR3 has 15 residues. Per the germline V gene, CDR1 is SGHRS and CDR2 is YFSETQ. The V end was cut by 1 base, the J end by 6 bases, with 14 bases between. Full variable domain (remainder filled in from reference TRBV5-1 and TRBJ2-1): KAGVTQTPRYLIKTRGQQVTLSCSPISGHRSVSWYQQTPGQGLQFLFEYFSETQRNKGNFPGRFSGRQFSNSRSEMNVSTLELGDSALYLCASSLSRGRFNEQFFGPGTRLTVL.

The V and J genes are TRBV4-1 and TRBJ2-7; 8 bases align to TRBD2. Germline V lookup: CDR1 MGHRA, CDR2 YSYEKL. This CDR3 region has 17 residues. The ends lost 0 bases at V and 1 base at J; junction bases unmatched: 8. The CDR3 region is CASSQDRQRGLSYEQYF. The CDR3 bases are TGCGCCAGCAGCCAAGATAGGCAGCGGGGGTTATCCTACGAGCAGTACTTC.

The chain uses TRBV27 and TRBJ2-5, with D perhaps TRBD1 (6 bases). This CDR3 is built from 15 residues. Per the germline V gene, CDR1 is MNHEY and CDR2 is SMNVEV (reference sequence). Trimming removed 5 bases at V and 5 bases at J, with 18 bases between. CDR3 nucleotide sequence: TGTGCCAGCAGTATGTTGACAGGATCGGTGGAGACCCAGTACTTC. Translation: CASSMLTGSVETQYF.

The chain couples TRBV5-1 to TRBJ1-6; D possibly corresponds to TRBD1 (5 bases). Germline V CDR1 and CDR2: SGHRS, YFSETQ. V was pared by 4 bases and J by 10 bases, with 18 bases between. The CDR3 loop spans 15 amino acids. The CDR3 sequence: CASSPGRPEGSPLHF. CDR3 coding DNA: TGCGCCAGCAGCCCGGGGCGGCCCGAGGGGTCACCCCTCCACTTT.